Listed below are T cell receptor beta chains from one sample, sequenced in a study of shared clonotypes between healthy human individuals. The assay was immunoSEQ multiplex PCR, and TCRdb's table has in-frame clones only and misses some. The sample lists under 600,000 clones; 95% to 98% were seen once. The sample was naive CD8+ T cells sorted from blood. The receptors derive from a young man in good health. Both conserved end residues are part of each CDR3.

j_call,v_call,cdr3_aa
TRBJ2-5,TRBV13,CASRWGSQETQYF
TRBJ2-1,TRBV5-1,CASSRRDSSYNEQFF
TRBJ1-2,TRBV5-6,CASSQGGGPHYGYTF
TRBJ2-2,TRBV21-1,CASSTQAPGVEGGELFF
TRBJ2-1,TRBV7-7,CASSPTTMTDNEQFF
TRBJ2-1,TRBV7-2,CASLSGGAYDYNEQFF
TRBJ2-2,TRBV27,CASSNLGIGELFF
TRBJ1-1,TRBV29-1,CSAGGFYTEAFF
TRBJ2-7,TRBV28,CASSSGTSGISEQYF
TRBJ1-1,TRBV5-5,CASSLLPPGPAGEDTEAFF
TRBJ2-5,TRBV2,CASSQAEGTIQETQYF
TRBJ2-2,TRBV7-3,CASSHLDRGNTGELFF
TRBJ2-1,TRBV18,CASSPPAGGTYNEQFF
TRBJ1-2,TRBV7-9,CASSLLPRELNYGYTF
TRBJ2-5,TRBV7-6,CASSFGETQYF
TRBJ1-2,TRBV2,CASSEVSGDGYYGYTF
TRBJ2-7,TRBV5-8,CASSRSVVAGYEQYF
TRBJ2-3,TRBV5-5,CASSWRGAADTQYF
TRBJ2-7,TRBV7-8,CASSPGPGQGYEQYF
TRBJ2-3,TRBV2,CASSELPSGTDTQYF
TRBJ2-3,TRBV29-1,CSALLAGGPSADTQYF
TRBJ2-7,TRBV9,CASSKDGGYEQYF
TRBJ2-3,TRBV29-1,CSALGGSTDTQYF
TRBJ2-5,TRBV15,CATSRVRNQETQYF
TRBJ2-7,TRBV7-9,CASSLSGRERSYEQYF
TRBJ1-5,TRBV6-1,CASRESGDRFDQPQHF
TRBJ2-5,TRBV2,CASSVAGAQETQYF
TRBJ2-3,TRBV27,CASSLQWAEFTDTQYF
TRBJ1-5,TRBV5-1,CASSYGEFSNQPQHF
TRBJ1-2,TRBV5-1,CASSGSGHSNYGYTF
TRBJ2-2,TRBV27,CASSLDFLGGELFF
TRBJ1-2,TRBV28,CASSSITDPFNYGYTF
TRBJ2-4,TRBV29-1,CSVAGASARPDPANIQYF
TRBJ2-7,TRBV15,CATSKVGQGKYEQYF
TRBJ2-3,TRBV7-9,CASRPTGGDGQYF
TRBJ2-7,TRBV4-1,CASSQARGLREQYF
TRBJ2-5,TRBV11-2,CASSLRDRGFQETQYF
TRBJ2-1,TRBV7-6,CASSLGQGRNEQFF
TRBJ2-7,TRBV7-9,CASSWDVRAYEQYF
TRBJ2-3,TRBV29-1,CSVRREDTQYF
TRBJ2-2,TRBV7-3,CASSSTRGAGELFF
TRBJ2-1,TRBV2,CATADGYNEQFF